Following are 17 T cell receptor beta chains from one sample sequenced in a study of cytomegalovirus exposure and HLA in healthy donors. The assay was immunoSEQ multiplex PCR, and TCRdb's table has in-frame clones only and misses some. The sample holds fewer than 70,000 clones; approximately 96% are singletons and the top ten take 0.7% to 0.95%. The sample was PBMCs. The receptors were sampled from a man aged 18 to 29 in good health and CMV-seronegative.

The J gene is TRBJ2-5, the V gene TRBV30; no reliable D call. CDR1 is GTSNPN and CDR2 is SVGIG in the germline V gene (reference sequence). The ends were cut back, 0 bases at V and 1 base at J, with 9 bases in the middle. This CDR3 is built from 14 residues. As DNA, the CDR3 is TGTGCCTGGAGTGTACCGGAGCGCCAAGAGACCCAGTACTTC. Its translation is CAWSVPERQETQYF. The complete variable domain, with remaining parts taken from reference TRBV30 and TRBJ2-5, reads SQTIHQWPATLVQPVGSPLSLECTVEGTSNPNLYWYRQAAGRGLQLLFYSVGIGQISSEVPQNLSASRPQDRQFILSSKKLLLSDSGFYLCAWSVPERQETQYFGPGTRLLVL.

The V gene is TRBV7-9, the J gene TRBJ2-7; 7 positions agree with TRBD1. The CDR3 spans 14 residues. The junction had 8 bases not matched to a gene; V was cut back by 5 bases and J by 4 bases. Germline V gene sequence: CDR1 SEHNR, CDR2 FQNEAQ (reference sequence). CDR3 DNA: TGTGCCAGCAGCCTTGGACAGGTGGTTTACGAGCAGTACTTC. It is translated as CASSLGQVVYEQYF.

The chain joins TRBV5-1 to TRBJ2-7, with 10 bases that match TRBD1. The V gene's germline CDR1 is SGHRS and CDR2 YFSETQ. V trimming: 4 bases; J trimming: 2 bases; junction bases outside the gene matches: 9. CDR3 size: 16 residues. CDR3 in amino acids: CASSGPGTGVPYEQYF. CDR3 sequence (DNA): TGCGCCAGCAGCGGGCCCGGGACAGGGGTTCCCTACGAGCAGTACTTC.

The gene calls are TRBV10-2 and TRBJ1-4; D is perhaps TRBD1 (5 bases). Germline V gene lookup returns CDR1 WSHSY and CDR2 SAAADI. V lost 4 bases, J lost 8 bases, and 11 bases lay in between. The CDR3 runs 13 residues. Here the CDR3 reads CASSVGEGEKLFF. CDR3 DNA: TGCGCCAGCAGTGTCGGGGAGGGGGAAAAACTGTTTTTT.

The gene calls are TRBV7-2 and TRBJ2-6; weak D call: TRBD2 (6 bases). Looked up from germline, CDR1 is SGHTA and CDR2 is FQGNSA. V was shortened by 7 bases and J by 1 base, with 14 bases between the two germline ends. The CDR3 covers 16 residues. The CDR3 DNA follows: TGTGCCAGCACCCCAGTGGGGGGATCTGGGGCCAACGTCCTGACTTTC. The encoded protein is CASTPVGGSGANVLTF.

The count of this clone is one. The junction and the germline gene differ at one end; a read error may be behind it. As DNA, the CDR3 is TGTGCCAGCAGTGAAGCCTCCGACAATGAGCAGTTCTTC. The encoded protein is CASSEASDNEQFF. The rearrangement joins TRBV6-1 to TRBJ2-1; unclear D gene. Germline V lookup: CDR1 MNHNS, CDR2 SASEGT. The CDR3 runs to 13 residues.

The CDR3 DNA follows: TGTGCCAGCCAGGGGGTCCCAGTATCCTACGAGCAGTACTTC. This codes for CASQGVPVSYEQYF. The rearrangement links TRBV2 to TRBJ2-7, with 7 bases aligning to TRBD1. The V segment lost 8 bases and the J segment 1 base; nucleotides outside the gene matches: 8. Germline loops: CDR1 SNHLY, CDR2 FYNNEI. CDR3 length: 14 amino acids.

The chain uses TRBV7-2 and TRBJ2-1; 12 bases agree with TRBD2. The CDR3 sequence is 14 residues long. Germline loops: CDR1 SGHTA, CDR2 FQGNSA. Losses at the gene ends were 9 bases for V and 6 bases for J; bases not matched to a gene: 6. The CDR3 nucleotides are TGTGCCAGTAATCGACTAGCGGGAGTCAATGAGCAGTTCTTC. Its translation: CASNRLAGVNEQFF.

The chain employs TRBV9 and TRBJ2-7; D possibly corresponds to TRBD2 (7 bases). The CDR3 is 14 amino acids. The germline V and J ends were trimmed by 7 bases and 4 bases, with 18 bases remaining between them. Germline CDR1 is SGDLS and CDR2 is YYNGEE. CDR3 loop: CASGPGGDPYEQYF. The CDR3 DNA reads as TGTGCCAGCGGTCCGGGGGGCGACCCATACGAGCAGTACTTC.

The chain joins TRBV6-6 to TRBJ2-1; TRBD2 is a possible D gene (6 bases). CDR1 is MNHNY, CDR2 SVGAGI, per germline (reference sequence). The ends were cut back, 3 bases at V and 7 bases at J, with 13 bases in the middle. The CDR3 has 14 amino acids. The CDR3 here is CASSYGGGGNEQFF. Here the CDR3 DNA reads TGTGCCAGCAGTTATGGCGGAGGAGGGAATGAGCAGTTCTTC.

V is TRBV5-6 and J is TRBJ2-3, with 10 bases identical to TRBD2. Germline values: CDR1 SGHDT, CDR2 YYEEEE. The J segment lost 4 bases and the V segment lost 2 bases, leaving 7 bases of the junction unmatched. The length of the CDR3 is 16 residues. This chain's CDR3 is CASSFGSSGRADTQYF. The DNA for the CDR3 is TGTGCCAGCAGCTTTGGGTCTAGCGGGAGAGCAGATACGCAGTATTTT.

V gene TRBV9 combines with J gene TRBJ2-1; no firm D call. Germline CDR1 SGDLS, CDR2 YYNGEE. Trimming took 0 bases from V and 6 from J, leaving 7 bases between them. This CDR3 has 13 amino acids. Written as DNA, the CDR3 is TGTGCCAGCAGCGTAGACTTGTTCAATGAGCAGTTCTTC. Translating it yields CASSVDLFNEQFF.

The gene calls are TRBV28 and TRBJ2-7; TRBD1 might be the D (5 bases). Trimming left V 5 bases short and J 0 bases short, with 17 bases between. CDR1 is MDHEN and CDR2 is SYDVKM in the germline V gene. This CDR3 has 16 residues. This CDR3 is CASSPQQGLDSYEQYF. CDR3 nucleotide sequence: TGTGCCAGCAGTCCCCAGCAGGGCCTCGACTCCTACGAGCAGTACTTC.

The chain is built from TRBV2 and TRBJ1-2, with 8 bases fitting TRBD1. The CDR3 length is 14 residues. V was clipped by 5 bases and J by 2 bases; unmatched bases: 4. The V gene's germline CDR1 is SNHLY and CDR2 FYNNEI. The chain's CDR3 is CASSRQGANYGYTF. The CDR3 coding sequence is TGTGCCAGCAGTCGCCAGGGGGCCAACTATGGCTACACCTTC.

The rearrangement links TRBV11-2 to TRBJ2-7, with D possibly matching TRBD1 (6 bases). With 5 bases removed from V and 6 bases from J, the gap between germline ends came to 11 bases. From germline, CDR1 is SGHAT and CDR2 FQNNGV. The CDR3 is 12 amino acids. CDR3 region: CASSAYRAEQYF. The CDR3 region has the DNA TGTGCCAGCAGCGCCTACAGGGCCGAGCAGTACTTC.

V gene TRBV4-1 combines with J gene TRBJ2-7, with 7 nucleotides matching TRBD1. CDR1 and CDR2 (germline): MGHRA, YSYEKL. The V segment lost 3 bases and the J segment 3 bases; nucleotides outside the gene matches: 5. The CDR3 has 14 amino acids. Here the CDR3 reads CASSHRWTGYEQYF. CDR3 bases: TGCGCCAGCAGCCATCGTTGGACAGGCTACGAGCAGTACTTC.

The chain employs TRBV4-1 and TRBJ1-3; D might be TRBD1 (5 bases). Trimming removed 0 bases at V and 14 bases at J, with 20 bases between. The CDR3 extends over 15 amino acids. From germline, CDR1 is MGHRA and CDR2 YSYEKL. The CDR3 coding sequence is TGCGCCAGCAGCCAAGAATCCGGGACCGGGAGAGGGCTATATTTT. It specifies CASSQESGTGRGLYF.